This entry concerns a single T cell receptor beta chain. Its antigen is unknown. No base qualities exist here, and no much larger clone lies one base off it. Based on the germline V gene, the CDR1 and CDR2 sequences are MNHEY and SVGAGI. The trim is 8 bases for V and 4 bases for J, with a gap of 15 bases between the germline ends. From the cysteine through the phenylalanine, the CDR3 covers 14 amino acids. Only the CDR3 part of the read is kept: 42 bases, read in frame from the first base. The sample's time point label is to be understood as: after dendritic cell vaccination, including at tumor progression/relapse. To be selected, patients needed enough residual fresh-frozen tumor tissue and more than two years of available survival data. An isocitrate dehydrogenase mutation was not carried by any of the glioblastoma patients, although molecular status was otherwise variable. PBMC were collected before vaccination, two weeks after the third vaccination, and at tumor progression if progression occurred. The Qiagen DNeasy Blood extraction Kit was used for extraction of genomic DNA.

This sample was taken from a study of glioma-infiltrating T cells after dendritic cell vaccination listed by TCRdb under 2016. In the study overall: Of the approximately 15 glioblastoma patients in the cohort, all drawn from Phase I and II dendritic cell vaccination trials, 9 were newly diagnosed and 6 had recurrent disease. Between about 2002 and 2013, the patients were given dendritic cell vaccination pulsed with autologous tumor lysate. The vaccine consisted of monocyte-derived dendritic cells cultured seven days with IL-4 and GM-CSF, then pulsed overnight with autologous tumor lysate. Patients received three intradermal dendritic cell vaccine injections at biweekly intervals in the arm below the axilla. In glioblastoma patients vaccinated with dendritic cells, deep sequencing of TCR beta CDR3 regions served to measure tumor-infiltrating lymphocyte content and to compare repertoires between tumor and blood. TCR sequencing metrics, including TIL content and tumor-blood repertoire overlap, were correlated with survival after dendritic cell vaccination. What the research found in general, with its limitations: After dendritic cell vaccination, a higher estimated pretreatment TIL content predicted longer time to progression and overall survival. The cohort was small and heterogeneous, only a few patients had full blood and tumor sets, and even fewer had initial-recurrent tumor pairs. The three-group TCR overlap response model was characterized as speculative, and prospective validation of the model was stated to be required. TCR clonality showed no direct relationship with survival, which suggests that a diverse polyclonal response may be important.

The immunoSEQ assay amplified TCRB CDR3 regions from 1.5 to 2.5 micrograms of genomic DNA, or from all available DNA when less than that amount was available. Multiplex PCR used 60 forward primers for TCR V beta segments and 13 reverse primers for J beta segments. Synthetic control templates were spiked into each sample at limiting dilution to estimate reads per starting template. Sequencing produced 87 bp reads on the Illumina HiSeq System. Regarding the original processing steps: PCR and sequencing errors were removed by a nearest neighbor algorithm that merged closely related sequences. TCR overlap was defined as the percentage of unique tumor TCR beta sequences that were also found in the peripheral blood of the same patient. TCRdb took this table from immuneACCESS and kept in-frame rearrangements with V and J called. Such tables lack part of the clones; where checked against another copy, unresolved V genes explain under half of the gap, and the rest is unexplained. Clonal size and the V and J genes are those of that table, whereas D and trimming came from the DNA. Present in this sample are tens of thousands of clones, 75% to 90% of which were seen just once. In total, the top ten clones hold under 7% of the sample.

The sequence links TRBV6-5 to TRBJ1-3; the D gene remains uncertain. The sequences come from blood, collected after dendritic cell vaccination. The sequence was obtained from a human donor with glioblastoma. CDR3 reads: CASSLNAEGNTIYF. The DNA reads TGTGCCAGCTCCCTAAACGCGGAAGGAAACACCATATATTTT.